This T cell receptor beta chain was found in a study of beta chain features in type 1 diabetes. Researchers reported sorting CD4+ naive, central memory, regulatory and stem cell-like memory cells via CD45RO/CCR7/CD25/CD127/CD95/CD27. Of the isolated RNA, all was reverse transcribed, and so the sequenced material was expressed TCRB transcripts. Clones were sequenced by immunoSEQ multiplex PCR, and TCRdb holds only the in-frame ones, with some missing. Of 850,000 to 900,000 clones in the sample, about a sixth were seen once. This CDR3 has 14 residues. V lost 0 bases and J lost 9, with 12 bases in between. The germline V gene has CDR1 MNHEY and CDR2 SVGAGI.

This receptor was taken from a woman under 30 in good health. The sample comprised naive CD4+ T cells from blood. The chain employs TRBV6-5 and TRBJ2-1; D gene ambiguous. CDR3: CASSYSTEMGEQFF. The CDR3 bases are TGTGCCAGCAGTTACTCGACGGAGATGGGTGAGCAGTTCTTC.